The rows below give T cell receptor beta chains drawn from one sample of a study of early T cells in non-severe SARS-CoV-2 infection. A single record per CDR3 protein comes from TCRdb applying MiXCR to the 5' RACE reads. The sample gives fewer than 85,000 distinct CDR3 sequences, over 9% of which show up once; approximately 4.8% is in the top ten. The material sequenced was whole blood. The receptors here all came from an adult who was a healthcare worker with PCR-confirmed SARS-CoV-2 infection or an uninfected control (not recorded which). CDR3s include the opening cysteine and the closing phenylalanine or tryptophan. Fields, in order: D gene, J gene, V gene, CDR3 protein. A D gene is named only where the DNA matches it firmly.

>TRBD2|TRBJ2-2|TRBV20-1
CSARDMASGKTVTGELFF
>TRBD1|TRBJ2-7|TRBV20-1
CSAPTGGHYEQYF
>TRBD1|TRBJ1-5|TRBV20-1
CSARDRGTGTNQPQHF
>NA|TRBJ2-3|TRBV14
CASSQGWLAPIDTQYF
>NA|TRBJ2-2|TRBV12-3/TRBV12-4
CASNPVGGAGELFF
>NA|TRBJ2-3|TRBV9
CASSVGPLVGDTQYF
>NA|TRBJ2-3|TRBV11-2
CASSFRAAPGDTQYF
>NA|TRBJ2-2|TRBV6-6
CASKRAGDTGELFF
>NA|TRBJ2-1|TRBV19
CASSSPGTKQFF
>TRBD2|TRBJ2-5|TRBV3-1
CASSQDLAEVVQETQYF
>TRBD1|TRBJ1-2|TRBV2
CASSEVPGQGGGYTF
>TRBD2|TRBJ2-3|TRBV4-1
CASSQVLAGSDTQYF
>NA|TRBJ2-5|TRBV6-6
CASSYLLGRETQYF
>NA|TRBJ1-1|TRBV28
CASPPAGTHREAFF
>NA|TRBJ1-5|TRBV7-2
CASSRTGTENQPQHF
>TRBD2|TRBJ2-5|TRBV9
CASSPTPLAGGWGETQYF
>NA|TRBJ2-1|TRBV28
CASSFPGSIYNEQFF